The present T cell receptor beta chain was sequenced within a study of cytomegalovirus exposure and HLA in healthy donors. Germline CDR1 is SNHLY and CDR2 is FYNNEI. V shed 4 bases, J shed 7 bases, and the junction held 4 bases outside the gene matches. CDR3 length: 14 residues. To note about this clone: Its matching antigen is unknown.

13 Jbeta primers and 60 Vbeta primers were used for the PCR. TCRdb's table, derived via immunoSEQ multiplex PCR, lists solely in-frame clones and lacks some. This sample has about 140,000 clones, with approximately 83% found just once. Study-level results: Through in vitro validation, a few CMV-associated chains were shown to be specific for CMV antigens.

V gene TRBV2 combines with J gene TRBJ2-4; 10 bases match TRBD1. This TCR was recovered from a male donor in good health and CMV-seronegative. The sequencing sample was made of PBMCs. CDR3 in amino acids: CASSADRGGNIQYF. The CDR3 nucleotides are TGTGCCAGCAGTGCGGACAGGGGGGGGAACATTCAGTACTTC. Full variable domain (remainder filled in from reference TRBV2 and TRBJ2-4): EPEVTQTPSHQVTQMGQEVILRCVPISNHLYFYWYRQILGQKVEFLVSFYNNEISEKSEIFDDQFSVERPDGSNFTLKIRSTKLEDSAMYFCASSADRGGNIQYFGAGTRLSVL.